This T cell receptor (beta chain) derives from a study of early T cells in non-severe SARS-CoV-2 infection. TCRdb reanalysed the 5' RACE reads using MiXCR and keeps one entry per CDR3 protein. This sample has tens of thousands of distinct CDR3 sequences, with 4% to 5% found just once. Study results and caveats: Reliance on VDJdb matching favored anti-spike CD8 responses; private and CD4 specificities were missed.

This clonotype was counted at least ten times. What it binds is not known. Trimming shortened V by 1 base and J by 5 bases, and 9 bases separated the two germline ends. Germline V gives CDR1 SGHTA, CDR2 FQGNSA. CDR3 size: 13 residues. Sample: whole blood. This chain joins TRBV7-2 and TRBJ2-7, with unresolved D. The origin of this receptor is an adult who was a healthcare worker with PCR-confirmed SARS-CoV-2 infection or an uninfected control (not recorded which). The CDR3: CASSLDPENEQYF. The CDR3 region has the DNA TGTGCCAGCAGCTTAGATCCGGAAAACGAGCAGTACTTC.